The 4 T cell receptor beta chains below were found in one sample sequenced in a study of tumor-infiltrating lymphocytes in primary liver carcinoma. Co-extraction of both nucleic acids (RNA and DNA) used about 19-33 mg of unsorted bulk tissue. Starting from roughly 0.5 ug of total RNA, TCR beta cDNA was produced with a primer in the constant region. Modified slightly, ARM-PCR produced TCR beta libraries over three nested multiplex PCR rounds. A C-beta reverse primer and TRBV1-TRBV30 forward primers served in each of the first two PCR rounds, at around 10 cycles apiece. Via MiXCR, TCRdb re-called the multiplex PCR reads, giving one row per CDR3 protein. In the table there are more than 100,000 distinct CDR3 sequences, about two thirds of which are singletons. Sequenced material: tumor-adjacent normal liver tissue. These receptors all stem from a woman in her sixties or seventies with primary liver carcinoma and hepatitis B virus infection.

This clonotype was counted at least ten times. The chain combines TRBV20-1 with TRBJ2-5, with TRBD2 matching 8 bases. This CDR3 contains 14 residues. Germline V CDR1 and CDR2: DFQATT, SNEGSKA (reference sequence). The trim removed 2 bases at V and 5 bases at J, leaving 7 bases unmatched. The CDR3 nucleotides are TGCAGTGCTAGACCGGGGGGGAGGAGCGAGACCCAGTACTTC. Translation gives CSARPGGRSETQYF.

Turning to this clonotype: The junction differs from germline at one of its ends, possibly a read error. CDR3 loop: CASSQDLVGPPYEQYF. Here the CDR3 DNA reads TGTGCCAGTAGCCAAGATTTAGTGGGACCGCCGTACGAGCAGTACTTC. The chain uses TRBV14 and TRBJ2-7, with D perhaps given as TRBD1 or TRBD2 (5 bases each). The CDR3 runs to 16 residues. Per germline, CDR1 SGHDN and CDR2 FVKESK.

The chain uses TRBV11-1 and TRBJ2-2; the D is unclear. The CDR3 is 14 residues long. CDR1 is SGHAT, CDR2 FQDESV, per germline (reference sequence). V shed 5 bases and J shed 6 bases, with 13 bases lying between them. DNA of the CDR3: TGTGCCAGCAGCCGAAATAAGAAATCCGGGGAGCTGTTTTTT. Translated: CASSRNKKSGELFF.

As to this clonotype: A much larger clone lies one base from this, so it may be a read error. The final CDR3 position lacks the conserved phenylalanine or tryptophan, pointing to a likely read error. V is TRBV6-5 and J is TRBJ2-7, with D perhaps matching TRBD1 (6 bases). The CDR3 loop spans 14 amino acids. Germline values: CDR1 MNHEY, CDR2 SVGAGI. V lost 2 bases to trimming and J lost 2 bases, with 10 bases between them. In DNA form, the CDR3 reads TGTGCCAGCAGTTACCTGGACAGAGCCTACGAGCAGTACCTC. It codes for CASSYLDRAYEQYL.